The T cell receptor beta chain described here comes from a study of shared clonotypes between healthy human individuals. The protocol was immunoSEQ multiplex PCR, while the TCRdb copy is restricted to in-frame clones and leaves out a portion. The sample has about 1,800,000 clones, approximately 94% seen once. This CDR3 has 14 amino acids. Germline CDR1 reads SGHAT; CDR2 reads FQNNGV. J lost 5 bases, V lost 3 bases, and 4 bases had no gene match. Naive CD8 cells lacked CD45RO and underwent positive selection for CCR7, leaving out terminally differentiated effector memory CD45RA+ cells. This TCR came from a man younger than 30 in good health. The specimen was naive CD8+ T cells sorted from blood. V gene TRBV11-2 combines with J gene TRBJ1-2; 9 bases align to TRBD1. The CDR3 coding sequence is TGTGCCAGCAGCTTGGGACAGGGATGGTATGGCTACACCTTC. Translated: CASSLGQGWYGYTF.